These 19 T cell receptor beta chains were sequenced from one sample in a study of T-cell reconstitution after alpha-beta-depleted transplantation in children (dated by TCRdb to between 2015 and 2016). Receptor amplification or capture employed PCR. TCRdb lists the instrument as Illumina HiSeq 2500. To normalize quantification of the TCRbeta repertoire, the TCR libraries were built with molecular barcoding that relied on unique molecular identifiers. TCRdb took the public reads, trimmed them with fastp at Q25, ran MiXCR for clone calling and kept in-frame beta chains. For every CDR3 protein sequence, its rows merge into one entry that carries the most common genes and DNA. The sample yields just over 950,000 distinct CDR3 sequences; 25% to 35% were counted once. Clones ranked in the top ten supply 28% of the sample. What the treatment or condition label conveys for this sample: allogeneic hematopoietic cell transplantation with graft depleted of TCRalphabeta T cells and CD19 B cells.

The input for sequencing was PBMCs, mostly from graft donor cells, taken 360 days after TCRalphabeta/CD19-depleted stem cell transplant. All receptors come from a boy in the first two years of life who had a stem cell transplant for SCID, so the T cells may come from the graft donor.

This clonotype has just a few counts. This chain uses TRBV3-1 with TRBJ2-7; weak D call: TRBD1 (5 bases). Looked up from germline, CDR1 is LGHDT and CDR2 is YNNKEL (reference sequence). Trimming left V 2 bases short and J 0 bases short, with 11 bases between. The CDR3 extends over 15 amino acids. CDR3 residues: CASSQTGWGSYEQYF. The CDR3 DNA reads as TGTGCCAGCAGCCAAACAGGATGGGGCTCCTACGAGCAGTACTTC.

The chain joins TRBV27 to TRBJ2-1; TRBD1 is a possible D gene (5 bases). Per germline, CDR1 MNHEY and CDR2 SMNVEV (reference sequence). The CDR3 consists of 16 residues. V lost 6 bases, J lost 9 bases, and 24 bases lay in between. This CDR3 is CASRETGFGPLGEQFF. CDR3 nucleotides: TGTGCCAGCAGGGAAACAGGTTTCGGGCCCCTCGGTGAGCAGTTCTTC.

The genes are TRBV10-2 and TRBJ1-2; D gene unclear. Germline V gene sequence: CDR1 WSHSY, CDR2 SAAADI. Trimming shortened V by 0 bases and J by 1 base, and 6 bases separated the two germline ends. The CDR3 has 14 residues. The CDR3 here is CASSESANNYGYTF. CDR3 DNA: TGCGCCAGCAGTGAGTCAGCGAATAACTATGGCTACACCTTC.

This clonotype was observed a handful of times. The rearrangement uses TRBV19 and TRBJ2-7; D is perhaps TRBD1 (5 bases). Germline V gene data show CDR1 as LNHDA and CDR2 as SQIVND (reference sequence). Deletions cut 3 bases from V and 2 bases from J, with 14 bases between. This CDR3 has 15 residues. CDR3 in amino acids: CASSITSGRAYEQYF. CDR3 DNA sequence: TGTGCCAGTAGTATCACGTCAGGGCGAGCCTACGAGCAGTACTTC. Full variable domain (remainder filled in from reference TRBV19 and TRBJ2-7): DGGITQSPKYLFRKEGQNVTLSCEQNLNHDAMYWYRQDPGQGLRLIYYSQIVNDFQKGDIAEGYSVSREKKESFPLTVTSAQKNPTAFYLCASSITSGRAYEQYFGPGTRLTVT.

The CDR3 DNA follows: TGTGCCACCAGTGACTCGGGACAGGGGGCGCCCGGGGAGCTGTTTTTT. As protein: CATSDSGQGAPGELFF. The gene calls are TRBV24-1 and TRBJ2-2, with 12 bases fitting TRBD1. The trim removed 4 bases at V and 6 bases at J, leaving 5 bases unmatched. The length of the CDR3 is 16 residues. Germline CDR1 KGHDR, CDR2 SFDVKD.

This clonotype turned up a few times. The gene calls are TRBV4-2 and TRBJ2-7; no firm D call. The CDR3 runs 15 residues. Trimming removed 4 bases from V and 3 bases from J, with 16 bases in between. Germline lookup yields CDR1 LGHNA and CDR2 YNFKEQ. CDR3 residues: CASSPIPGRFYEQYF. The CDR3, as DNA: TGTGCCAGCAGCCCCATCCCGGGCAGATTCTACGAGCAGTACTTC.

This clonotype was seen more than once but under ten times. The chain has TRBV4-2 and TRBJ2-4, with a tentative D call TRBD2 (5 bases). With 3 bases removed from V and 2 bases from J, the gap between germline ends came to 17 bases. CDR1 is LGHNA, CDR2 YNFKEQ, per germline. The CDR3 consists of 17 residues. CDR3 residues: CASSQDAYGVTKNIQYF. CDR3 DNA: TGTGCCAGCAGCCAGGACGCATACGGGGTGACCAAAAACATTCAGTACTTC.

This chain uses TRBV4-2 with TRBJ2-5; D remains unclear. CDR3 length: 15 residues. V was trimmed by 4 bases and J by 5 bases, leaving 17 bases between them. CDR1 and CDR2 from the germline V gene are LGHNA and YNFKEQ. CDR3 in amino acids: CASSPHAREKETQYF. The CDR3 DNA reads TGTGCCAGCAGCCCCCACGCTAGGGAAAAGGAGACCCAGTACTTC.

This clonotype was found a few times. The V call is TRBV6-6, the J call TRBJ1-5; D is ambiguous. Trimming shortened V by 6 bases and J by 9 bases, and 12 bases separated the two germline ends. The CDR3 runs 12 residues. Germline CDR1 reads MNHNY; CDR2 reads SVGAGI (reference sequence). CDR3 sequence reads: CASSPLSSPQHF. CDR3 DNA sequence: TGTGCCAGCAGCCCCCTATCATCGCCCCAGCATTTT.

The V and J genes are TRBV20-1 and TRBJ1-6; the D gene is possibly TRBD1 (5 bases). Trimming shortened V by 1 base and J by 7 bases, and 11 bases separated the two germline ends. The CDR3 has 14 residues. Per the germline V gene, CDR1 is DFQATT and CDR2 is SNEGSKA (reference sequence). DNA for the CDR3: TGCAGTGCTAGAGCCGGGACGGTGAATTCACCCCTCCACTTT. Translating it yields CSARAGTVNSPLHF.

The rearrangement joins TRBV4-1 to TRBJ1-4; D is unclear. The V gene lost 1 base and the J gene lost 0 bases, with 12 bases spanning the gap. The CDR3 has 17 amino acids. CDR1 and CDR2 (germline): MGHRA, YSYEKL. Here the CDR3 DNA reads TGCGCCAGCAGCCAAGGGCCGACGGTTGCAACTAATGAAAAACTGTTTTTT. It encodes CASSQGPTVATNEKLFF.

This rearrangement joins TRBV18 to TRBJ2-3, with 8 positions matching TRBD1. After removal of 3 bases from V and 2 bases from J, the junction contained 7 bases not matched to a gene. CDR1 is KGHSH, CDR2 LQKENI, per germline. CDR3 size: 16 residues. The CDR3 region is CASSPATGAHTDTQYF. The CDR3 DNA sequence: TGTGCCAGCTCACCCGCGACAGGGGCCCACACAGATACGCAGTATTTT.

V is TRBV12-3 or TRBV12-4 and J is TRBJ2-1; 12 bases are a match to TRBD2. The CDR3 loop spans 15 amino acids. Trimming removed 3 bases from V and 7 bases from J; junction bases left unmatched: 4. The CDR3 DNA reads as TGTGCCAGCAGTTTTAGAGGACTAGCGGGAAATGAGCAGTTCTTC. As protein: CASSFRGLAGNEQFF.

This clonotype has just a few counts. V usage is TRBV6-1 and J usage is TRBJ2-3; TRBD1 might be the D (6 bases). Deletions cut 5 bases from V and 6 bases from J, with 12 bases between. Germline V gives CDR1 MNHNS, CDR2 SASEGT. The CDR3 is made up of 13 amino acids. The CDR3 spells CASSPNRVDTQYF. The CDR3 region has the DNA TGTGCCAGCAGTCCAAACAGGGTTGATACGCAGTATTTT.

Only a few counts were recorded for this clonotype. V is TRBV28 and J is TRBJ1-4, with TRBD1 identical over 9 bases. Germline V CDR1 and CDR2: MDHEN, SYDVKM. V shed 0 bases, J shed 8 bases, and the junction held 7 bases outside the gene matches. The CDR3 extends over 16 amino acids. CDR3 sequence (DNA): TGTGCCAGCAGTTTATGGTGGGACAGGGAGGGGGAAAAACTGTTTTTT. The encoded protein is CASSLWWDREGEKLFF.

V is TRBV20-1 and J is TRBJ2-2; D uncertain. The germline V gene encodes CDR1 DFQATT and CDR2 SNEGSKA (reference sequence). V lost 7 bases and J 1 base, leaving 7 bases between the germline ends. The CDR3 is 12 amino acids. The CDR3 region is CSVPRNTGELFF. CDR3 nucleotide sequence: TGCAGTGTCCCGAGGAACACCGGGGAGCTGTTTTTT.

The J gene is TRBJ2-2, the V gene TRBV12-3 or TRBV12-4; D tentatively fits TRBD1 or TRBD2 (5 bases each). Deletions cut 8 bases from V and 0 bases from J, with 7 bases between. The CDR3 runs to 13 residues. In DNA form, the CDR3 reads TGTGCCAGCCAGGGAGCGAACACCGGGGAGCTGTTTTTT. This sequence encodes CASQGANTGELFF.

This clonotype was found a few times. The rearrangement uses TRBV7-8 and TRBJ2-3; D gene ambiguous. This CDR3 contains 16 residues. V lost 1 base, J lost 5 bases, and 16 bases lay in between. The germline V gene has CDR1 SGHVS and CDR2 FQNEAQ. This CDR3 reads CASSLDSVIFGDTQYF. In nucleotides, the CDR3 is TGTGCCAGCAGCTTAGACTCGGTTATCTTCGGAGATACGCAGTATTTT. The whole variable domain, remainder taken from reference TRBV7-8 and TRBJ2-3, is GAGVSQSPRYKVAKRGQDVALRCDPISGHVSLFWYQQALGQGPEFLTYFQNEAQLDKSGLPSDRFFAERPEGSVSTLKIQRTQQEDSAVYLCASSLDSVIFGDTQYFGPGTRLTVL.

The V and J genes are TRBV16 and TRBJ1-1; a possible D gene is TRBD1 (6 bases). V was clipped by 5 bases and J by 4 bases, with 14 bases between them. Per the germline V gene, CDR1 is KGHSY and CDR2 is FQNENV. The CDR3 totals 14 residues. The CDR3 is CASSATTGITEAFF. In DNA form, the CDR3 reads TGTGCCAGCAGCGCGACTACAGGGATCACTGAAGCTTTCTTT. The full variable domain, rest sourced from reference TRBV16 and TRBJ1-1, is GEEVAQTPKHLVRGEGQKAKLYCAPIKGHSYVFWYQQVLKNEFKFLISFQNENVFDETGMPKERFSAKCLPNSPCSLEIQATKLEDSAVYFCASSATTGITEAFFGQGTRLTVV.